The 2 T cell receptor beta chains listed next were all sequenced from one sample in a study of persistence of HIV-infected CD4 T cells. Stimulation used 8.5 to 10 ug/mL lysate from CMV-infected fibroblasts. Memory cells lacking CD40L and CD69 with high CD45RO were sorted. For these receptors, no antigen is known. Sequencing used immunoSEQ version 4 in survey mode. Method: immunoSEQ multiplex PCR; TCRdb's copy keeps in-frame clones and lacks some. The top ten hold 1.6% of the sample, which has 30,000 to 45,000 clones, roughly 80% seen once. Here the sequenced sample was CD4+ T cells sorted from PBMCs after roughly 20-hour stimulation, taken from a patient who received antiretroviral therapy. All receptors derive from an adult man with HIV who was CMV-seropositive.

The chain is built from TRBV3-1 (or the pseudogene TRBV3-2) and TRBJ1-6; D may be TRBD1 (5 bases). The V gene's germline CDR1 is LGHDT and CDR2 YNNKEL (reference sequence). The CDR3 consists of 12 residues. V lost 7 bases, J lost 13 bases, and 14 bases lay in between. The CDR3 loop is CASTQGAGPLHF. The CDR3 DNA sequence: TGTGCCAGCACCCAGGGAGCTGGCCCCCTCCACTTT.

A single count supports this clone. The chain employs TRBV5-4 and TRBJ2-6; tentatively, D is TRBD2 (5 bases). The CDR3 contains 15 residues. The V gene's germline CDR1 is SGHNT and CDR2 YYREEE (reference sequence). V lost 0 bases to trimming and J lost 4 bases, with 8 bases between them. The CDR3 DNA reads TGTGCCAGCAGCTTGGGCGGGTACGGGGCCAACGTCCTGACTTTC. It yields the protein CASSLGGYGANVLTF. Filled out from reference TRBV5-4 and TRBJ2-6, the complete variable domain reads ETGVTQSPTHLIKTRGQQVTLRCSSQSGHNTVSWYQQALGQGPQFIFQYYREEENGRGNFPPRFSGLQFPNYSSELNVNALELDDSALYLCASSLGGYGANVLTFGAGSRLTVL.